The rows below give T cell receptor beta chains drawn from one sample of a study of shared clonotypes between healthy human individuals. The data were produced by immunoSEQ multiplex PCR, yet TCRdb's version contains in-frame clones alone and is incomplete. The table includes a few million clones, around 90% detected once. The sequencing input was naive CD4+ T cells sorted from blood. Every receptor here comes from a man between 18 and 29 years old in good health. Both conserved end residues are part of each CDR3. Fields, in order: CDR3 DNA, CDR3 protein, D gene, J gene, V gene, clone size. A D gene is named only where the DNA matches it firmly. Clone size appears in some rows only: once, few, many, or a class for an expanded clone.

cdr3_nt: TGTGCCAGCCGATCCGGGACTAGTGTCAACACAGATACGCAGTATTTT; cdr3_aa: CASRSGTSVNTDTQYF; d_call: TRBD2; j_call: TRBJ2-3; v_call: TRBV27; clone_size: NA
cdr3_nt: TGTGCCAGCAGTTTAGAGGGAGGACAGACCCAGTACTTC; cdr3_aa: CASSLEGGQTQYF; d_call: NA; j_call: TRBJ2-5; v_call: TRBV28; clone_size: NA
cdr3_nt: TGTGCCAGTAGTACCTCATGGGGCAATCAGCCCCAGCATTTT; cdr3_aa: CASSTSWGNQPQHF; d_call: NA; j_call: TRBJ1-5; v_call: TRBV19; clone_size: NA
cdr3_nt: TGTGCCATCAGGGGGACTAGCGGGAGGTCTAGCTCCTACGAGCAGTACTTC; cdr3_aa: CAIRGTSGRSSSYEQYF; d_call: TRBD2; j_call: TRBJ2-7; v_call: TRBV10-3; clone_size: once
cdr3_nt: TGCGCCAGCAGCGTAGAGGGACAGGGGGATTACGAGCAGTACTTC; cdr3_aa: CASSVEGQGDYEQYF; d_call: TRBD1; j_call: TRBJ2-7; v_call: TRBV9; clone_size: NA
cdr3_nt: TGCACCAGCAGCCCCCCGCGGAGCGGAGCCTACGAGCAGTACTTC; cdr3_aa: CTSSPPRSGAYEQYF; d_call: NA; j_call: TRBJ2-7; v_call: TRBV1; clone_size: NA
cdr3_nt: TGTGCCAGCAGCTTAGTGTCAGACATGGTCTATGGCTACACCTTC; cdr3_aa: CASSLVSDMVYGYTF; d_call: NA; j_call: TRBJ1-2; v_call: TRBV7-2; clone_size: NA
cdr3_nt: TGTGCCTGCGGCCCGGATGGCTACGAGCAGTACTTC; cdr3_aa: CACGPDGYEQYF; d_call: NA; j_call: TRBJ2-7; v_call: TRBV30; clone_size: NA
cdr3_nt: TGTGCCATCAGTGAGGTGGATGAGCAGTTCTTC; cdr3_aa: CAISEVDEQFF; d_call: NA; j_call: TRBJ2-1; v_call: TRBV10-3; clone_size: NA
cdr3_nt: TGTGCCAGCAGTTCCATTGGGGAACCCCAGCATTTT; cdr3_aa: CASSSIGEPQHF; d_call: NA; j_call: TRBJ1-5; v_call: TRBV27; clone_size: few
cdr3_nt: TGCGCCAGCAGCTTGGAGGGAGGTTTTAATTCACCCCTCCACTTT; cdr3_aa: CASSLEGGFNSPLHF; d_call: NA; j_call: TRBJ1-6; v_call: TRBV5-1; clone_size: NA
cdr3_nt: TGCGCCAGCAGTGAATTTGGCCAGGAAGGATCCTATGGCTACACCTTC; cdr3_aa: CASSEFGQEGSYGYTF; d_call: NA; j_call: TRBJ1-2; v_call: TRBV25-1; clone_size: NA
cdr3_nt: TGTGCCTGGAGTGCCCGACAGCTAAGTAAACCTAATTCACCCCTCCACTTT; cdr3_aa: CAWSARQLSKPNSPLHF; d_call: NA; j_call: TRBJ1-6; v_call: TRBV30; clone_size: NA
cdr3_nt: TGTGCCAGCAGTTTAAGTAGTAGCAATCAGCCCCAGCATTTT; cdr3_aa: CASSLSSSNQPQHF; d_call: NA; j_call: TRBJ1-5; v_call: TRBV28; clone_size: once
cdr3_nt: TGTGCCAGCTCACCACTGGGGGACACGACCTACGAGCAGTACTTC; cdr3_aa: CASSPLGDTTYEQYF; d_call: NA; j_call: TRBJ2-7; v_call: TRBV18; clone_size: NA
cdr3_nt: TGTGCCAGTAGTGGGATCAGCTATAATTCACCCCTCCACTTT; cdr3_aa: CASSGISYNSPLHF; d_call: NA; j_call: TRBJ1-6; v_call: TRBV19; clone_size: once
cdr3_nt: TGTGCCAGCAGTCCCGGGACTAGTAATATCGAGCAGTACTTC; cdr3_aa: CASSPGTSNIEQYF; d_call: TRBD2; j_call: TRBJ2-7; v_call: TRBV5-4; clone_size: NA
cdr3_nt: TGTGCCAGCAGCCAATATGGGGGGCTCGGAAACATTCAGTACTTC; cdr3_aa: CASSQYGGLGNIQYF; d_call: NA; j_call: TRBJ2-4; v_call: TRBV5-4; clone_size: NA
cdr3_nt: TGTGCCAGCAGTGAAGCGGCAGGACGATACTCTGGGGCCAACGTCCTGACTTTC; cdr3_aa: CASSEAAGRYSGANVLTF; d_call: NA; j_call: TRBJ2-6; v_call: TRBV2; clone_size: NA
cdr3_nt: TGTGCCAGCAGCAAACTCCGGCCAGGGGAAACCCCGGCCTACGAGCAGTACTTC; cdr3_aa: CASSKLRPGETPAYEQYF; d_call: NA; j_call: TRBJ2-7; v_call: TRBV21-1; clone_size: once
cdr3_nt: TGTGCCAGCACCGGGGCGGGAGCCCCGGGAGAGACCCAGTACTTC; cdr3_aa: CASTGAGAPGETQYF; d_call: TRBD2; j_call: TRBJ2-5; v_call: TRBV2; clone_size: NA
cdr3_nt: TGTGCCAGTACCCAACCCGACAGGGTCTCTGAAGCTTTCTTT; cdr3_aa: CASTQPDRVSEAFF; d_call: TRBD1; j_call: TRBJ1-1; v_call: TRBV19; clone_size: NA
cdr3_nt: TGTGCCAGCAGTTCGACAAAACTCTCCTATAATTCACCCCTCCACTTT; cdr3_aa: CASSSTKLSYNSPLHF; d_call: NA; j_call: TRBJ1-6; v_call: TRBV28; clone_size: NA
cdr3_nt: TGTGCCAGCAGGGTCAACACTGAAGCTTTCTTT; cdr3_aa: CASRVNTEAFF; d_call: NA; j_call: TRBJ1-1; v_call: TRBV6-1; clone_size: NA
cdr3_nt: TGTGCCAGCTCCCCGGGACAGGGCCTGGCGTACGAGCAGTACTTC; cdr3_aa: CASSPGQGLAYEQYF; d_call: TRBD1; j_call: TRBJ2-7; v_call: TRBV18; clone_size: NA
cdr3_nt: TGTGCCAGCAGCGTTTCCGGCTATAGCAATCAGCCCCAGCATTTT; cdr3_aa: CASSVSGYSNQPQHF; d_call: NA; j_call: TRBJ1-5; v_call: TRBV9; clone_size: NA
cdr3_nt: TGTGCCACCAGCAGAGATCAGAGGGCCTCCTACAATGAGCAGTTCTTC; cdr3_aa: CATSRDQRASYNEQFF; d_call: NA; j_call: TRBJ2-1; v_call: TRBV15; clone_size: NA
cdr3_nt: TGTGCCAGTACCACGGGACAGCTCATGGATTCACCCCTCCACTTT; cdr3_aa: CASTTGQLMDSPLHF; d_call: TRBD1; j_call: TRBJ1-6; v_call: TRBV19; clone_size: NA
cdr3_nt: TGTGCCAGTAGTCCGAGATTGTATGGCTACACCTTC; cdr3_aa: CASSPRLYGYTF; d_call: NA; j_call: TRBJ1-2; v_call: TRBV19; clone_size: NA
cdr3_nt: TGCGCCAGCAGCTTGGTAACAGGGAAGAGCTCTGGAAACACCATATATTTT; cdr3_aa: CASSLVTGKSSGNTIYF; d_call: NA; j_call: TRBJ1-3; v_call: TRBV5-1; clone_size: NA
cdr3_nt: TGTGCCAGCAGTGCTCTAGCGGGTTCCTACAATGAGCAGTTCTTC; cdr3_aa: CASSALAGSYNEQFF; d_call: TRBD2; j_call: TRBJ2-1; v_call: TRBV6-1; clone_size: NA
cdr3_nt: TGTGCCAGCAGCCTCGGGAACCAGGGTCAGGAGACCCAGTACTTC; cdr3_aa: CASSLGNQGQETQYF; d_call: NA; j_call: TRBJ2-5; v_call: TRBV11-2; clone_size: once
cdr3_nt: TGTGCCAGCAGTTTCGACTTAAGCTACGAGCAGTACTTC; cdr3_aa: CASSFDLSYEQYF; d_call: NA; j_call: TRBJ2-7; v_call: TRBV27; clone_size: NA
cdr3_nt: TGCAGCGTTGTAGCTAGCGGGACGAACACCGGGGAGCTGTTTTTT; cdr3_aa: CSVVASGTNTGELFF; d_call: TRBD2; j_call: TRBJ2-2; v_call: TRBV29-1; clone_size: NA
cdr3_nt: TGTGCCAGCTCACCAGATACCAACGTCCTGACTTTC; cdr3_aa: CASSPDTNVLTF; d_call: NA; j_call: TRBJ2-6; v_call: TRBV18; clone_size: NA
cdr3_nt: TGTGCCAGCAGGTGGACGGGGACCGGGGAGCTGTTTTTT; cdr3_aa: CASRWTGTGELFF; d_call: NA; j_call: TRBJ2-2; v_call: TRBV27; clone_size: NA
cdr3_nt: TGTGCCAGCAGCCGACAGGGACGGGGGGAAAAACTGTTTTTT; cdr3_aa: CASSRQGRGEKLFF; d_call: TRBD1; j_call: TRBJ1-4; v_call: TRBV7-6; clone_size: NA
cdr3_nt: TGTGCCAGCTCACCAGCGGGAGGGCCGGGAGATACGCAGTATTTT; cdr3_aa: CASSPAGGPGDTQYF; d_call: TRBD2; j_call: TRBJ2-3; v_call: TRBV18; clone_size: NA
cdr3_nt: TGTGCCAGCAGCTTTAGTGGGGGGTTCTTGGAGACCCAGTACTTC; cdr3_aa: CASSFSGGFLETQYF; d_call: NA; j_call: TRBJ2-5; v_call: TRBV7-2; clone_size: once
cdr3_nt: TGTGCCAGCAGCTTGCGGGGGGGTAACCCTGGGGCCAACGTCCTGACTTTC; cdr3_aa: CASSLRGGNPGANVLTF; d_call: TRBD2; j_call: TRBJ2-6; v_call: TRBV7-2; clone_size: NA